This TCR beta chain was identified during a study of T-cell memory formation after mild COVID-19. Study overall: The TCR clusters were mostly specific to one donor. Regarding the study as a whole: Shrinking CD4+ clones were chiefly CM and EM; CD8+ ones were chiefly EMRA. A balance of CD4 and CD8 characterized clones contracting day 15 to 85, whereas later expanders leaned CD4+.

As regards this clonotype: Its antigen is undetermined.

V shed 6 bases and J 3 bases; nucleotides not matched to a gene: 9. The CDR3 spans 18 residues. Germline loops: CDR1 MNHEY, CDR2 SVGAGI. From the 5' RACE reads, TCRdb called clonotypes with MiXCR, one entry per CDR3 protein. The sample has about 620,000 distinct CDR3 sequences; roughly 18% are singletons. Material: PBMCs or a T cell subset sorted from them (not recorded which). This TCR derives from an adult woman who had mild COVID-19 (a few samples of this study predate the infection). Cell type and time point are not known. The chain is built from TRBV6-5 and TRBJ2-6; TRBD1 matches at 12 bases. The CDR3 is CASSYPGTGGHGANVLTF. The CDR3 DNA is TGTGCCAGCAGCTATCCCGGGACAGGGGGCCATGGGGCCAACGTCCTGACTTTC.